This TCR beta chain was documented in a study of CD8 T cells in Susac syndrome. Germline V gene lookup returns CDR1 SQVTM and CDR2 ANQGSEA. The CDR3 length is 14 residues. V lost 6 bases, J lost 3 bases, and 17 bases lay in between. With random hexamers, reverse transcription was performed on roughly 0.45 to 1 ug of RNA. Amplification of TCR beta CDR3 was carried out by immunoSEQ multiplex PCR, which covered 54 Vbeta and 13 Jbeta segments. TCRdb independently ran MiXCR on the immunoSEQ multiplex PCR reads; one entry per CDR3 protein. The sample yields roughly 220,000 distinct CDR3 sequences, 94% seen once.

The sequence was obtained from a human donor with Susac syndrome. Sequencing was performed on CD4+ T cells from PBMCs. V is TRBV29-1 and J is TRBJ1-1, with D possibly matching TRBD1 (6 bases). The CDR3 loop is CSVGDGQPHTEAFF. The DNA of the CDR3 is TGCAGCGTGGGGGACGGACAGCCCCACACTGAAGCTTTCTTT.